The 6 T cell receptor beta chains below were found in one sample sequenced in a study of vaccination and CD4 T cells after COVID-19. These receptors have no identified antigens. Treatment: approximately 9-day PBMC culture with coronavirus spike peptide pools or control peptides (ViraFEST assay). Oncomine TCR Beta short-read sequencing was applied to DNA from cultured CD4+ T cells. One entry per CDR3 protein, called by TCRdb with MiXCR from the PCR reads. The table includes 15,000 to 20,000 distinct CDR3 sequences, roughly 45% detected once. The sample was CD4+ T cells from blood, cultured in vitro, taken before SARS-CoV-2 vaccination. Receptors originate from a human donor who had recovered from COVID-19.

This chain joins TRBV19 and TRBJ2-2; 7 bases match TRBD1. The CDR3 has 16 amino acids. The V gene's germline CDR1 is LNHDA and CDR2 SQIVND (reference sequence). V shed 6 bases, J shed 0 bases, and the junction held 7 bases outside the gene matches. CDR3 sequence: CASRGQAPTNTGELFF. The CDR3, as DNA: TGTGCCAGTAGAGGACAGGCCCCAACGAACACCGGGGAGCTGTTTTTT. Together with reference TRBV19 and TRBJ2-2, the CDR3 gives the full variable domain: DGGITQSPKYLFRKEGQNVTLSCEQNLNHDAMYWYRQDPGQGLRLIYYSQIVNDFQKGDIAEGYSVSREKKESFPLTVTSAQKNPTAFYLCASRGQAPTNTGELFFGEGSRLTVL.

The CDR3 DNA sequence: TGTGCCAGCAGTCGAAAGGCAAACTCCTACGAGCAGTTCTTC. It codes for CASSRKANSYEQFF. The V and J genes are TRBV6-1 and TRBJ2-7, with D unresolved. The DNA matches TRBJ2-1 better at its end, which makes the J call doubtful. The CDR3 has 14 residues. Germline V gives CDR1 MNHNS, CDR2 SASEGT.

The table lists this clonotype with a few counts. The chain recombines TRBV20-1 with TRBJ1-1; tentative D call: TRBD1 (5 bases). The CDR3 has 14 amino acids. Germline V CDR1 and CDR2: DFQATT, SNEGSKA (reference sequence). V was cut by 4 bases and J by 0 bases, with 12 bases left in between. Here the CDR3 reads CSAKTGTVNTEAFF. CDR3 coding DNA: TGCAGTGCTAAAACTGGGACGGTGAACACTGAAGCTTTCTTT.

This clonotype was seen a few times. The chain carries TRBV28 and TRBJ1-6, with a possible D match to TRBD1 (5 bases). The CDR3 is 16 amino acids. Trimming left V 1 base short and J 4 bases short, with 11 bases between. Per germline, CDR1 MDHEN and CDR2 SYDVKM. The CDR3 region has the DNA TGTGCCAGCAGTTTATACACAGGATCATATAATTCACCCCTCCACTTT. Translated, it gives CASSLYTGSYNSPLHF.

This clonotype appeared a few times. The V call is TRBV19, the J call TRBJ1-2; 7 nucleotides line up with TRBD1. Trimming removed 6 bases from V and 4 bases from J; junction bases left unmatched: 8. This CDR3 region has 14 residues. CDR1 and CDR2 from the germline V gene are LNHDA and SQIVND (reference sequence). The CDR3 DNA sequence: TGTGCCAGTAGGATACGACAGGGAAGCTATGGCTACACCTTC. Protein sequence: CASRIRQGSYGYTF. Full variable domain (remainder filled in from reference TRBV19 and TRBJ1-2): DGGITQSPKYLFRKEGQNVTLSCEQNLNHDAMYWYRQDPGQGLRLIYYSQIVNDFQKGDIAEGYSVSREKKESFPLTVTSAQKNPTAFYLCASRIRQGSYGYTFGSGTRLTVV.

This chain uses TRBV9 with TRBJ1-2, with 9 nucleotides matching TRBD1. The CDR3 spans 15 residues. Germline trimming cut 0 bases from V and 8 bases from J; bases unmatched to any gene: 8. Looked up from germline, CDR1 is SGDLS and CDR2 is YYNGEE. The CDR3 region is CASSVATGTGGGYTF. The DNA of the CDR3 is TGTGCCAGCAGCGTAGCTACCGGAACAGGGGGCGGCTACACCTTC.